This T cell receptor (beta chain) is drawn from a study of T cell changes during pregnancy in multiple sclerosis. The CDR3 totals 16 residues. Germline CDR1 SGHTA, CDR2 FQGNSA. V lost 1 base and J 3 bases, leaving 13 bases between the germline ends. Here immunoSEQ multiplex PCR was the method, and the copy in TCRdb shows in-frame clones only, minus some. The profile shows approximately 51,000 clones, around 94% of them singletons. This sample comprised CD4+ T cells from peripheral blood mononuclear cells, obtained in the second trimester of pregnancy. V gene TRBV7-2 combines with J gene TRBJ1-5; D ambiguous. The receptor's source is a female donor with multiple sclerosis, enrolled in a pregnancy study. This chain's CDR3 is CASSLVSGQINQPQHF. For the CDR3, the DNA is TGTGCCAGCAGCTTAGTTTCTGGGCAGATCAATCAGCCCCAGCATTTT.